This TCR beta chain was sequenced during a study of blood T cell repertoires in COVID-19. This clone was seen a handful of times. Measured with immunoSEQ multiplex PCR; TCRdb has only the in-frame clones, and not every one. The sample records about 120,000 clones, approximately 80% being singletons. The clonotype was recovered from a human donor in a cohort sampled during active COVID-19. Input material: peripheral blood.

The CDR3 DNA reads TGTGCCAGCAGCTTTCCCCGGGACAGGGCTAATTCACCCCTCCACTTT. This encodes CASSFPRDRANSPLHF. The gene calls are TRBV21-1 and TRBJ1-6; the DNA was not compared with TRBD1, the D call given in the table. TRBV21-1 is a documented pseudogene. CDR3 size: 16 residues.